The 5 T cell receptor beta chains given below trace back to one sample, sequenced in a study of beta chain features in type 1 diabetes. TCRB transcripts that were expressed got sequenced, as all of the isolated RNA had been reverse transcribed. Libraries were prepared by immunoSEQ multiplex PCR; TCRdb keeps only in-frame clonotypes and omits some of them. Here the sample spans around 250,000 clones, 12% to 15% being singletons. The sequenced sample consisted of naive CD4+ T cells from blood. The receptors were gathered from a woman in her forties in good health.

This clone was observed a handful of times. V is TRBV19 and J is TRBJ1-2, with D possibly matching TRBD1 (5 bases). This CDR3 is 13 amino acids long. Trimming took 5 bases from V and 3 from J, leaving 10 bases between them. Germline CDR1 LNHDA, CDR2 SQIVND (reference sequence). The chain's CDR3 is CASSETVDYGYTF. The CDR3, as DNA: TGTGCCAGTAGTGAGACAGTGGACTATGGCTACACCTTC.

This clone was counted between two and nine times. V is TRBV25-1 and J is TRBJ1-2; D is ambiguous. CDR1 and CDR2 (germline): MGHDK, SYGVNS. Deletions cut 2 bases from V and 3 bases from J, with 4 bases between. CDR3 size: 12 residues. This CDR3 is CASSEQYYGYTF. The CDR3, as DNA: TGTGCCAGCAGTGAACAATACTATGGCTACACCTTC.

V gene TRBV6-1 combines with J gene TRBJ2-3; 7 bases fit TRBD1. The length of the CDR3 is 16 residues. CDR1 is MNHNS and CDR2 is SASEGT in the germline V gene. Germline trimming cut 4 bases from V and 1 base from J; bases unmatched to any gene: 8. In DNA, the CDR3 is TGTGCCAGCAGTGGCCGGACAGGACTTCGCACAGATACGCAGTATTTT. This translates into CASSGRTGLRTDTQYF.

This chain links TRBV7-2 with TRBJ2-3; D is possibly TRBD1 (5 bases). Trimming took 3 bases from V and 5 from J, leaving 9 bases between them. Germline assignment: CDR1 SGHTA and CDR2 FQGNSA. The CDR3 runs 13 residues. Here the CDR3 DNA reads TGTGCCAGCAGCTTCGTTAGGGGAGATACGCAGTATTTT. It specifies CASSFVRGDTQYF.

This clone was picked up a small number of times. The chain couples TRBV6-5 to TRBJ1-2, with a tentative D call TRBD1 (6 bases). This CDR3 region has 12 residues. Germline V lookup: CDR1 MNHEY, CDR2 SVGAGI. Trimming pared 5 bases from V and 7 bases from J, leaving 11 bases between. In DNA, the CDR3 is TGTGCCAGCAGTCAGGGGATAGGTGGCTACACCTTC. Amino acid sequence: CASSQGIGGYTF.